This T cell receptor (beta chain) was retrieved from a study of regulatory T cells in long-lasting Graves disease. V lost 5 bases, J lost 0 bases, and 3 bases stayed unmatched. CDR1 and CDR2 (germline): GTSNPN, SVGIG (reference sequence). The CDR3 spans 13 residues. Study observations and caveats: Relative to newly diagnosed Graves' patients, persistent ones had lower TCR diversity. Favored usage of TRBV28, TRBJ1-2 and TRBJ2-5 was recorded in persistent disease.

Regarding time point: persistent/refractory GD, antithyroid drugs over 5 years with positive TRAb. After RNA was extracted from PBMCs, the TCR library was made from it. HTBI primers from iRepertoire and Arm-PCR of CDR3 regions yielded the TCR beta libraries. As processed by the authors: Identified segments across samples numbered about 60 TRBV and roughly 15 TRBJ. TCRdb fed the multiplex PCR reads into MiXCR, producing one record per CDR3 protein. The V and J calls were determined by TCRdb, not by the authors. The sample contains almost 350,000 distinct CDR3 sequences, 15% to 20% of which appear only once. This clonotype was found many times. Its target is not known.

The sample consisted of peripheral blood mononuclear cells (PBMCs), taken when the disease was refractory, from a patient treated with antithyroid drugs. This receptor was identified in a female donor with Graves disease. The V call is TRBV30, the J call TRBJ1-1; 7 bases are a match to TRBD1. The CDR3: CAWGRGLNTEAFF. DNA of the CDR3: TGTGCCTGGGGAAGGGGGCTGAACACTGAAGCTTTCTTT.